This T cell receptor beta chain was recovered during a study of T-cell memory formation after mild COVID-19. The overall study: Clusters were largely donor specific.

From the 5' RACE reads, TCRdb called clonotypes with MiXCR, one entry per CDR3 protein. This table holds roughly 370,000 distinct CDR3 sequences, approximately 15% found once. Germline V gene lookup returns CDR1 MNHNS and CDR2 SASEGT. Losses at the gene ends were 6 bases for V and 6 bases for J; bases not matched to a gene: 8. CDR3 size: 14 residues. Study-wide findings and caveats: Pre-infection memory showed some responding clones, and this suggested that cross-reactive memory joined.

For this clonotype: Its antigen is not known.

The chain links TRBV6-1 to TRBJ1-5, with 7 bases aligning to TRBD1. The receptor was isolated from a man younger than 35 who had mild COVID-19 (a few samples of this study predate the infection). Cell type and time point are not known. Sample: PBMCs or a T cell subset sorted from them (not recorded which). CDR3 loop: CASSQGGTAQPQHF. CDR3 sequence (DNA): TGTGCCAGCAGCCAGGGGGGGACAGCTCAGCCCCAGCATTTT.